The 17 T cell receptor beta chains below all came from one sample that was sequenced in a study of T cell responses to AZD1222 COVID-19 vaccine. Assay used: immunoSEQ multiplex PCR; TCRdb lists only in-frame clones, some missing. This sample carries 95,000 to 150,000 clones, 92% of them seen once, and the ten largest clones take 14%. The sample in question was peripheral blood, obtained on day 0 of AZD1222 vaccination. All receptors come from an adult in good health.

The chain employs TRBV9 and TRBJ1-1; weak D call: TRBD1 (6 bases). The CDR3 consists of 16 residues. The germline V and J ends were trimmed by 0 bases and 4 bases, with 16 bases remaining between them. Germline V gene data show CDR1 as SGDLS and CDR2 as YYNGEE. This CDR3 reads CASSVGTGTTGTEAFF. CDR3 in DNA: TGTGCCAGCAGCGTAGGGACCGGGACAACGGGCACTGAAGCTTTCTTT.

The chain has TRBV24-1 and TRBJ1-5, with a possible D match to TRBD1 (6 bases). There are 14 residues in the CDR3. Looked up from germline, CDR1 is KGHDR and CDR2 is SFDVKD. Deletions cut 7 bases from V and 3 bases from J, with 12 bases between. As DNA, the CDR3 is TGTGCCACCAGGAGAGACAGGCACAATCAGCCCCAGCATTTT. Its protein product is CATRRDRHNQPQHF.

This sequence joins TRBV4-1 and TRBJ1-2, with 7 bases identical to TRBD1. CDR1 MGHRA and CDR2 YSYEKL come from the germline V gene. CDR3 length: 17 amino acids. The V gene end was trimmed by 0 bases and the J gene end by 6 bases; junction bases not matched to a gene: 13. The CDR3 protein is CASSQETQGDLLHGYTF. CDR3 coding DNA: TGCGCCAGCAGCCAAGAGACCCAGGGGGACTTACTCCATGGCTACACCTTC.

The chain employs TRBV4-1 and TRBJ1-6; D is perhaps TRBD1 (6 bases). Between the trimmed V and J ends, which lost 0 bases and 9 bases, there was a span of 12 bases. Germline V gives CDR1 MGHRA, CDR2 YSYEKL. The CDR3 length is 15 residues. The CDR3 sequence is CASSQDRGRGSPLHF. In DNA, the CDR3 is TGCGCCAGCAGCCAAGATAGGGGGAGGGGTTCACCCCTCCACTTT.

The chain has TRBV7-9 and TRBJ1-1, with unresolved D. Trimming pared 5 bases from V and 0 bases from J, leaving 7 bases between. Per germline, CDR1 SEHNR and CDR2 FQNEAQ (reference sequence). This CDR3 comprises 13 residues. The CDR3 here is CASSPRLNTEAFF. The CDR3, as DNA: TGTGCCAGCAGCCCACGGCTGAACACTGAAGCTTTCTTT.

In its sample, this clone was seen once. J is TRBJ2-3 and V is TRBV10-1; D may be TRBD2 (5 bases). Germline CDR1 WNHNN, CDR2 SYGVQD (reference sequence). V lost 4 bases and J lost 6, with 8 bases in between. The CDR3 length is 12 residues. CDR3 loop: CASSGWEDTQYF. The CDR3 DNA follows: TGCGCCAGCAGTGGATGGGAGGATACGCAGTATTTT.

The genes are TRBV15 and TRBJ2-3; TRBD2 agrees at 11 bases. V shed 0 bases and J 6 bases; nucleotides not matched to a gene: 5. Germline CDR1 is LNHNV and CDR2 is YYDKDF (reference sequence). The CDR3 length is 16 residues. CDR3 sequence reads: CATSRDTSGRSDTQYF. CDR3 DNA sequence: TGTGCCACCAGCAGAGATACTAGCGGGAGATCGGATACGCAGTATTTT. The whole variable domain, filled in from reference TRBV15 and TRBJ2-3, reads DAMVIQNPRYQVTQFGKPVTLSCSQTLNHNVMYWYQQKSSQAPKLLFHYYDKDFNNEADTPDNFQSRRPNTSFCFLDIRSPGLGDTAMYLCATSRDTSGRSDTQYFGPGTRLTVL.

The genes are TRBV19 and TRBJ1-4, with TRBD1 matching 7 bases. Germline-derived CDR1 and CDR2 are LNHDA and SQIVND (reference sequence). The CDR3 has 14 amino acids. V gave up 8 bases and J gave up 6 bases; unmatched junction bases: 9. CDR3 residues: CASSNRGRDEKLFF. CDR3 DNA: TGTGCCAGTTCCAACAGGGGCCGAGATGAAAAACTGTTTTTT.

The genes are TRBV2 and TRBJ1-2; D ambiguous. This CDR3 spans 13 amino acids. Germline CDR1 and CDR2: SNHLY and FYNNEI. The V gene lost 6 bases and the J gene lost 5 bases, with 13 bases spanning the gap. For the CDR3, the DNA is TGTGCCAGCAGCAACCCCTCGCAGTATGGCTACACCTTC. Translating gives CASSNPSQYGYTF.

This chain joins TRBV21-1 and TRBJ1-1; TRBD1 was called by the table and not checked on the DNA. TRBV21-1 is deemed a pseudogene. There are 21 residues in the CDR3. The CDR3 loop is CASSKGRRGQANDAGSTEAFF. DNA for the CDR3: TGTGCCAGCAGCAAAGGGCGTAGGGGACAGGCTAACGACGCGGGTAGCACTGAAGCTTTCTTT.

V is TRBV5-1 and J is TRBJ1-2; the D is unclear. Trimming removed 2 bases from V and 4 bases from J, with 12 bases in between. There are 14 residues in the CDR3. Germline CDR1 reads SGHRS; CDR2 reads YFSETQ. The CDR3 here is CASSFETWGYGYTF. In DNA form, the CDR3 reads TGCGCCAGCAGCTTTGAGACTTGGGGCTATGGCTACACCTTC.

The rearrangement links TRBV28 to TRBJ1-1; D is uncertain. The CDR3 consists of 12 residues. Germline V gene sequence: CDR1 MDHEN, CDR2 SYDVKM. Trimming removed 6 bases from V and 5 bases from J, with 10 bases in between. CDR3 loop: CASRPTRTEAFF. The DNA of the CDR3 is TGTGCCAGCAGGCCTACTCGGACTGAAGCTTTCTTT.

The rearrangement joins TRBV19 to TRBJ2-1; either TRBD1 or TRBD2 may fit D (6 bases each). The ends were cut back, 6 bases at V and 4 bases at J, with 13 bases in the middle. Germline CDR1 reads LNHDA; CDR2 reads SQIVND (reference sequence). The CDR3 is 14 amino acids. CDR3: CASSTGGGYNEQFF. In nucleotides, the CDR3 is TGTGCCAGTAGCACTGGAGGGGGTTACAATGAGCAGTTCTTC.

This sequence joins TRBV7-9 and TRBJ2-1; D remains ambiguous. The V gene's germline CDR1 is SEHNR and CDR2 FQNEAQ (reference sequence). Trimming pared 4 bases from V and 1 base from J, leaving 20 bases between. This CDR3 spans 18 amino acids. This chain's CDR3 is CASSSVLARRTSYNEQFF. CDR3 nucleotides: TGTGCCAGCAGCTCAGTGCTGGCTCGCCGAACGTCCTACAATGAGCAGTTCTTC.

This chain joins TRBV3-1 (or the pseudogene TRBV3-2) and TRBJ1-2; the D gene is possibly TRBD1 (6 bases). This CDR3 region has 16 residues. Trimming cost V 5 bases and J 3 bases, with 19 bases left between them. Germline lookup yields CDR1 LGHDT and CDR2 YNNKEL (reference sequence). The CDR3 nucleotides are TGTGCCAGCAGCTTCCGAGGGGGGGGAAAGGACTATGGCTACACCTTC. Amino acids: CASSFRGGGKDYGYTF.

This CDR3 reads CASAEPTSAGEQYF. DNA for the CDR3: TGTGCCAGCGCTGAGCCGACTAGCGCGGGCGAGCAGTACTTC. The chain combines TRBV19 with TRBJ2-7; 8 nucleotides match TRBD2. Germline V CDR1 and CDR2: LNHDA, SQIVND (reference sequence). The CDR3 runs to 14 residues. With 9 bases clipped from V and 6 bases from J, the junction kept 13 bases outside the gene matches.

This sequence joins TRBV27 and TRBJ2-3; D assignment may be TRBD1 or TRBD2 (5 bases each). Germline CDR1 MNHEY, CDR2 SMNVEV (reference sequence). V dropped 6 bases and J dropped 4 bases, with 14 bases sitting between them. CDR3 size: 14 residues. The CDR3 sequence is CASRPLGGSDTQYF. DNA for the CDR3: TGTGCCAGCAGACCTCTTGGGGGATCAGATACGCAGTATTTT.